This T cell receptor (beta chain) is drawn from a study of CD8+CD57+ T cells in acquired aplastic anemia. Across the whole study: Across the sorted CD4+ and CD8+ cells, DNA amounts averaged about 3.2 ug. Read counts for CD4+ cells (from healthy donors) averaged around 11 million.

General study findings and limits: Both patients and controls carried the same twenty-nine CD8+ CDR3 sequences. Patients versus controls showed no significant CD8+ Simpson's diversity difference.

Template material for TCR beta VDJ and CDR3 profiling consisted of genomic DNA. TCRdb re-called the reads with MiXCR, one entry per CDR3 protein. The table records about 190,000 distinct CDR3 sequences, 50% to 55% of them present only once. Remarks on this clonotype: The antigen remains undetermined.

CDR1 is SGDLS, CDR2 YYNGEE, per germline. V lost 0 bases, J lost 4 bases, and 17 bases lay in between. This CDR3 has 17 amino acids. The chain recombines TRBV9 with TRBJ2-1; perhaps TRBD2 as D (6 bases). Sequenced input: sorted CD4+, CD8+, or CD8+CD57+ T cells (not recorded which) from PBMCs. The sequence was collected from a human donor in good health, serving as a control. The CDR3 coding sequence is TGTGCCAGCAGCGTAGCGTCGGGGTTTGCGGGGTACAATGAGCAGTTCTTC. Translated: CASSVASGFAGYNEQFF.